This TCR beta chain was profiled in a study of cytomegalovirus exposure and HLA in healthy donors. At the level of the study: Roughly 180 million T cells yielded more than 90 million unique TCR beta sequences, as an earlier analysis found.

A multiplex PCR was run with 60 Vbeta primers and 13 Jbeta primers. Only in-frame clones appear in the TCRdb table, and some are missing; sequencing was by immunoSEQ multiplex PCR. This table holds 100,000 to 150,000 clones, around three quarters found once. Study-level results: Some V segments (TRBV6-2 and TRBV6-3 among them) were excluded as indistinguishable. The study listed roughly 160 cytomegalovirus-associated TCR beta chains.

CDR1 is SGHRS and CDR2 is YFSETQ in the germline V gene. The V segment lost 0 bases and the J segment 2 bases; nucleotides outside the gene matches: 2. The CDR3 totals 14 residues. For this clone: Its specificity is not known.

The sample was PBMCs. This clonotype was obtained from a middle-aged woman in good health and CMV-seropositive. V gene TRBV5-1 combines with J gene TRBJ2-7, with 7 positions matching TRBD1. The CDR3 loop reads CASSLDRGAYEQYF. Written as DNA, the CDR3 is TGCGCCAGCAGCTTGGACAGGGGAGCCTACGAGCAGTACTTC.